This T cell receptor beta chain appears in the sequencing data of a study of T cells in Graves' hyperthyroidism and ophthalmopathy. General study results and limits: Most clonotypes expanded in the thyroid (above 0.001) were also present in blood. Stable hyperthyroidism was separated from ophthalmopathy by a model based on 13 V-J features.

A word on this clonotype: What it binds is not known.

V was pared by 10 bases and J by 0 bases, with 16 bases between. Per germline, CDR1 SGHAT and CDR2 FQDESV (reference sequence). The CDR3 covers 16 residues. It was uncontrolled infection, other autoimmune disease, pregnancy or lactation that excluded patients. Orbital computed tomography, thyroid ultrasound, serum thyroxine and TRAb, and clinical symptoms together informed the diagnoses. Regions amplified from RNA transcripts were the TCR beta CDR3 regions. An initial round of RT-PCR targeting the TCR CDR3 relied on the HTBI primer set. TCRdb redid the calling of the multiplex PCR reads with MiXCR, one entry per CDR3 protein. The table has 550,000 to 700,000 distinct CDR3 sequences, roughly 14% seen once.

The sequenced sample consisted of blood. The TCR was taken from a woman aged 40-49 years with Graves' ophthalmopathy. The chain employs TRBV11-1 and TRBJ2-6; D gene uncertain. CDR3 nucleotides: TGTGCCATCCCTGGCCCGGGTAGCTCTGGGGCCAACGTCCTGACTTTC. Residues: CAIPGPGSSGANVLTF.